This T cell receptor beta chain is from a study of cytomegalovirus exposure and HLA in healthy donors (dated by TCRdb to 2017 to 2019). Background for the entire study: In an earlier analysis of 450 to 750 of the donors, less than 350 Gb of sequence data and some 120 million unique TCR beta sequences from about 190 million T cells were reported. Across some 400 genotyped donors of the cohort, an average of about 200,000 unique TCR beta nucleotide sequences per donor were sequenced, and 15% to 20% of those sequences were non-productive. Among the roughly 380 genotyped donors, more than 70% belonged to the genetic ancestry cluster associated with self-reported Caucasian donors. The number of typed donors differed by locus: about 620-640 for A, B, C, DRB1 and DQB1; 500 to 550 for DQA1; approximately 610 for DPA1; and some 470 for DPB1. The aim of the study was to test whether cataloging public T cell receptors could identify signatures of past pathogen exposure. Along with the roughly 670-subject first cohort, a separate validation cohort of over 90 different subjects was used. A later genetic analysis used genome-wide SNP genotypes for about three fifths of the 666 donors, treating that subset as a discovery cohort. An early release covering about 600 HLA-typed donors comprised 300 to 350 gigabases of sequencing data and 85 million to 100 million unique TCR sequences. Roughly five DR-DQ haplotypes were treated as single units for association and clustering because of strong linkage in the cohort. Every repertoire in the discovery cohort had been generated on one and the same sequencing platform. An earlier analysis of around 580 of the donors used high-throughput TCR beta sequencing to judge whether each TCR beta V gene segment behaved as functional or pseudogenic. Donor age, sex, ethnicity and CMV serostatus were compiled together with the repertoire data. A later analysis re-examined previously published TCR beta repertoires from 500 to 700 donors and added high-resolution HLA genotyping to investigate patterns of TCR occurrence. High-throughput TCR immunosequencing, statistical association of individual TCRs with disease status, and machine learning were combined to predict cytomegalovirus infection status. The study used immunosequencing to profile the T cell repertoires of several hundred subjects and linked those repertoires to cytomegalovirus serostatus. Both class I and class II loci were covered by HLA typing, at four-digit resolution. Rather than drawing on any new phenotypic data, the later analysis identified candidate immune exposures from TCR beta sequences and the way those sequences occurred across donors. Broad study findings and their caveats: A later genetic analysis reported fewer N-insertions in productive TCRs among donors in an Asian-associated ancestry cluster than the roughly 720-donor mean. A group of highly shared sequence variants was considered likely to be a technical artifact of the sequencing pipeline. Only TCR beta chains were sequenced in this cohort, and the absence of alpha or paired-chain data limited detectable features. A later analysis reported that several top co-occurrence clusters appeared linked to parvovirus B19, influenza, CMV and Epstein-Barr virus. Because HLA typing was missing for some donors at each locus, association tests included only the typed subset. In a later analysis, HLA-associated TCR beta chains showed more clonal expansion and lower generation probabilities than non-associated chains that were equally common. The authors suggested that the approach could potentially be extended to other disease states and immunological phenotypes. Three of the identified cytomegalovirus-associated TCR beta chains were confirmed in vitro to be specific for cytomegalovirus antigens. The presence/absence analyses assumed that sequencing depth was roughly uniform across donors, and that assumption may not be true. In a later analysis, most CMV-associated TCR beta chains were found to appear HLA-restricted, with HLA associations seemingly driven largely by CMV exposure. A later analysis found that TCR association rates varied across HLA loci, with DRB1 alleles showing the most associated TCRs and HLA-C alleles the fewest. For the cohort, immune exposure information was limited to CMV serostatus. A total of around 150 TCR beta chains were listed by the study as associated with cytomegalovirus. An association between a missense DCLRE1C variant and V-gene and J-gene trimming of TCR beta chains was found in a later genetic analysis and replicated in an independent cohort. An earlier analysis of some 590 of the donors showed that most TCR beta V segments appeared in productive rearrangements either about 90% or about 30% of the time, which broadly matched IMGT annotations. In both the original and validation cohorts, the classifier was reported to diagnose cytomegalovirus status with high specificity and sensitivity. Assigning TCR associations to individual alleles was difficult when HLA alleles, especially DR and DQ, strongly co-occurred. Specific HLA alleles were associated with around 18,000 TCR beta sequences at a false discovery rate of 0.05 in a later analysis. Linkage disequilibrium might explain the correlated functional status among segregating V segments, but an unknown experimental factor could not be excluded. About 17 rarely observed V segments, including chromosome 9 orphons, were excluded from the earlier analysis of approximately 500 of the donors because counts were too low. A further reported finding was that TCR beta sequences accurately predicted the HLA-A and HLA-B alleles for most subjects in the first cohort. Most TCR sequences were observed very rarely across donors, whereas some public TCRs were present in many individuals. The 87-base-pair reads could not distinguish some IMGT-functional V segments, including TRBV6-2 and TRBV6-3, so those segments were excluded.

The cohort consisted of some 670 healthy bone marrow donors. At the time of sampling, all cohort members were nominally healthy, though unrecorded immune exposures were likely present. The donor tested CMV seropositive and was one of the 289 seropositive cohort members. A peripheral blood sample was collected from each donor, and TCR beta sequencing was performed on peripheral blood mononuclear cells. Genomic DNA was extracted from the blood cell samples with the Qiagen DNeasy Blood Extraction Kit. Preparation of the library involved the immunoSEQ multiplex PCR assay. A mixture of 60 forward primers for TCR Vbeta segments and 13 reverse primers for TCR Jbeta segments was used in the multiplex PCR. The CDR3 region of rearranged TCR beta genes was amplified from genomic DNA by a multiplex PCR assay. The Illumina HiSeq System was used to sequence the amplified TCR beta libraries as 87-base-pair reads. The authors' pipeline ran thus. A later analysis tallied some 79 million unique TCR beta chains across the 600 to 700 repertoires, and approximately 9.9 million of those chains were shared by two or more donors. Raw reads were error-corrected and collapsed into unique sequences with a nearest-neighbor algorithm that merged closely related sequences to remove PCR and sequencing errors. Alignment of CDR3 sequences to IMGT reference sequences was used to assign V, D and J gene segments. For a sequence to be retained, a match of at least six nucleotides to both a V gene segment and a J gene segment was required. Rearrangements were called productive when the CDR3 lacked stop codons and stayed in frame with V and J; all others were non-productive. Following IMGT convention, CDR3 was defined as the stretch from the second conserved V-encoded cysteine up to the conserved J-encoded phenylalanine. Sequences without an unambiguous match to a single V gene segment were excluded from the earlier analysis of 500 to 700 of the donors. An earlier analysis of 450 to 650 of the donors called V segments functional above 56.7% productive rearrangements and segregating when the between-donor standard deviation exceeded 5%. A statistical classification framework was built to diagnose cytomegalovirus status from the catalog of TCR beta chain sequences. In a later analysis, TCR nucleotide sequences were compared against IMGT/GENE-DB human TR gene sequences so that V and J genes could be assigned. The TCRdist pipeline was used in a later analysis to assign CDR3 sequences and most-parsimonious VDJ recombination scenarios. In a later analysis, each TCR beta chain was defined by its CDR3 amino acid sequence together with its V-gene family, and reads without a unique V-gene family were excluded. As a way to deal with suspected cross-contamination and a sequencing artifact, a later analysis dropped 640 or so nucleotide sequences that were highly shared and had low generation probability. In a later analysis, a clonal expansion index was calculated for each public chain from normalized within-repertoire ranks of inferred template counts. In a later analysis, generation probabilities were computed using a VDJ recombination model fitted to out-of-frame rearrangements, and the results were checked against IGoR. In a later analysis, TCR-TCR, TCR-HLA and TCR-CMV co-occurrence was scored with hypergeometric tests, and a repertoire-size bias correction was applied to TCR pairs. In a later analysis, false discovery rates were estimated by permuting HLA or CMV assignments 20 times. In a later analysis, co-occurring TCRs were grouped using DBSCAN, with TCRdist sequence similarity added in when clustering inside HLA-allele-positive subsets. Repertoires with fewer than 30,000 or more than 120,000 public chains were left out of co-occurrence clustering, as were four to six repertoires with anomalous nucleotide sharing. In TCRdb, the immuneACCESS table is reduced to in-frame sequences with V and J assigned. These tables do not hold every clone; where another copy was compared, an unresolved V gene accounts for under half, and the others remain unexplained. V and J calls and clone size are those listed in that table; D and trimming were worked out from the DNA. This sample gives 150,000 to 200,000 clones in total; around 80% of them show up just once. In total, the top ten clones hold 6.3% of the sample.

As for this clone: Its antigen target is currently unknown. No much larger clonotype is one base removed from it; base qualities were not supplied.

V trim: 1 base; J trim: 3 bases; unmatched bases: 3. In the germline V gene (reference sequence), CDR1 corresponds to GTSNPN and CDR2 to SVGIG. The CDR3 starts with the cysteine, ends with the phenylalanine, and has 15 residues. Only the CDR3 region is kept as DNA, spanning 45 bases read in frame from base 1. Sequencing used PBMCs. The receptor chain draws on TRBV30 and TRBJ2-1, with 10 bases in between that match TRBD2. This clonotype was obtained from a male donor in good health and CMV-seropositive. The DNA is as follows: TGTGCCTGGAGTGGAACTAGCGGGGACTACAATGAGCAGTTCTTC. It encodes CAWSGTSGDYNEQFF.